This T cell receptor (beta chain) was sequenced in a study of cytomegalovirus exposure and HLA in healthy donors. Study outcomes and limitations: Associated with cytomegalovirus, according to the listing, were some 150 TCR beta chains.

Remarks on this clone: What it recognizes is unknown.

Amplification used 60 Vbeta primers and 13 Jbeta primers. Profiling relied on immunoSEQ multiplex PCR, and the TCRdb table lists in-frame clones only, not all of them. The data contain 160,000 or so clones, roughly four fifths of them singletons. The trim removed 3 bases at V and 3 bases at J, leaving 4 bases unmatched. The CDR3 spans 14 residues. Germline CDR1 reads SNHLY; CDR2 reads FYNNEI. The TCR comes from a woman between 40 and 55 years old in good health and CMV-seronegative. Sequenced material: PBMCs. This chain connects TRBV2 to TRBJ2-7; 8 nucleotides agree with TRBD1. CDR3 residues: CASSEGTGYYEQYF. CDR3 DNA sequence: TGTGCCAGCAGTGAGGGGACAGGTTACTACGAGCAGTACTTC.